The source of this T cell receptor (beta chain) is a study of low-dose radiotherapy and immunotherapy resistance in tumors. The ends were cut back, 0 bases at V and 7 bases at J, with 16 bases in the middle. This CDR3 is built from 16 residues. Germline assignment: CDR1 MGHRA and CDR2 YSYEKL. First-strand cDNA used TRAV- and TRBV-specific primers, covering alpha and beta chains. TCRs underwent roughly 20 PCR cycles of amplification with a constant-region primer and V-primer adapter. Via MiXCR, TCRdb re-called the reads, giving one row per CDR3 protein. The sample shows 35,000 to 50,000 distinct CDR3 sequences, roughly 31% of them seen only once. The time point denotes: before trial treatment.

The sequence was collected from a male donor with gallbladder cancer. The chain carries TRBV4-1 and TRBJ2-1; D remains unclear. The source was PBMCs, collected before treatment. CDR3 sequence (DNA): TGCGCCAGCAGCCAAGACCTGGGCAGCCAGATAAATGAGCAGTTCTTC. It is translated as CASSQDLGSQINEQFF.